Below are 14 T cell receptor beta chains sequenced from a single sample in a study of T-cell memory formation after mild COVID-19. TCRdb re-called the 5' RACE reads through MiXCR, storing one row per CDR3 protein. Of roughly 400,000 distinct CDR3 sequences in the sample, more than 20% were seen once. Sequencing used PBMCs or a T cell subset sorted from them (not recorded which). The receptor source for this set is an adult woman who had mild COVID-19 (a few samples of this study predate the infection). Cell type and time point are not known.

This clonotype was seen only a few times. The V gene is TRBV12-3 or TRBV12-4, the J gene TRBJ1-6; D is undetermined. Deletions cut 4 bases from V and 9 bases from J, with 10 bases between. The CDR3 is 13 amino acids. CDR3 DNA: TGTGCCAGCAGTTCCCGGGAAGGTTCACCCCTCCACTTT. Translation gives CASSSREGSPLHF.

The chain recombines TRBV2 with TRBJ2-1, with D perhaps TRBD2 (7 bases). The length of the CDR3 is 15 residues. CDR1 is SNHLY and CDR2 is FYNNEI in the germline V gene. Trimming removed 4 bases from V and 2 bases from J, with 12 bases in between. CDR3 bases: TGTGCCAGCAGTGTGCAGGGGACTACCTACAATGAGCAGTTCTTC. It codes for CASSVQGTTYNEQFF.

This chain uses TRBV12-3 or TRBV12-4 with TRBJ1-5; no reliable D call. This CDR3 has 14 residues. The V end was cut by 1 base, the J end by 4 bases, with 8 bases between. The chain's CDR3 is CASSLGSRNQPQHF. CDR3 bases: TGTGCCAGCAGTTTAGGGTCACGGAATCAGCCCCAGCATTTT.

This chain joins TRBV6-2 or TRBV6-3 and TRBJ2-7, with D perhaps matching TRBD1 or TRBD2 (5 bases each). Germline lookup yields CDR1 MNHEY and CDR2 SVGEGT. The CDR3 length is 16 residues. V was trimmed by 2 bases and J by 0 bases, leaving 14 bases between them. In DNA form, the CDR3 reads TGTGCCAGCAGTTACGGGGGTGGCAGGGTCTCCTACGAGCAGTACTTC. Protein sequence: CASSYGGGRVSYEQYF.

The V gene is TRBV6-5, the J gene TRBJ1-1; TRBD1 matches 8 bases. The CDR3 consists of 14 residues. Germline trimming cut 2 bases from V and 8 bases from J; bases unmatched to any gene: 7. Germline CDR1 reads MNHEY; CDR2 reads SVGAGI. CDR3 coding DNA: TGTGCCAGCAGTTACGGACAGGGAGAATCGGAAGCTTTCTTT. Protein: CASSYGQGESEAFF.

This clonotype turned up a few times. This may arise from a read error, as a much more abundant clone is one base away. J is TRBJ2-7 and V is TRBV7-9; TRBD2 matches 8 bases. There are 15 residues in the CDR3. The germline CDR1 and CDR2 sequences are SEHNR and FQNEAQ (reference sequence). With V trimmed by 1 base and J by 7 bases, 9 bases remained unmatched. The CDR3 DNA is TGTGCCAGCAGCTTAGATAGCGGGACCCGGCGGGAGCAGTACTTC. It specifies CASSLDSGTRREQYF.

This clonotype was recorded many times. The rearrangement joins TRBV7-9 to TRBJ2-1, with 9 bases aligning to TRBD1. This CDR3 region has 15 residues. Losses at the gene ends were 6 bases for V and 7 bases for J; bases not matched to a gene: 10. Germline lookup yields CDR1 SEHNR and CDR2 FQNEAQ (reference sequence). Here the CDR3 reads CASRMGQGKMNEQFF. The CDR3, as DNA: TGTGCCAGCAGAATGGGACAGGGTAAAATGAATGAGCAGTTCTTC.

In its sample, this clonotype was seen a few times. The chain is built from TRBV6-5 and TRBJ2-7; TRBD2 might be the D (5 bases). The germline V gene encodes CDR1 MNHEY and CDR2 SVGAGI. The CDR3 has 14 residues. V lost 5 bases and J 2 bases, leaving 13 bases between the germline ends. The CDR3 bases are TGTGCCAGCAGTGACCCCGGGAACCCCTACGAGCAGTACTTC. Residues: CASSDPGNPYEQYF.

This clonotype was recorded at least ten times. V is TRBV7-8 and J is TRBJ2-2; D might be TRBD2 (6 bases). The V end lost 0 bases, the J end lost 5 bases, and 7 bases lay between the germline ends. This CDR3 is built from 14 residues. Germline V gene sequence: CDR1 SGHVS, CDR2 FQNEAQ. This chain's CDR3 is CASSLAEGTGELFF. The CDR3, as DNA: TGTGCCAGCAGCTTAGCGGAGGGAACCGGGGAGCTGTTTTTT.

The chain couples TRBV12-3 or TRBV12-4 to TRBJ2-5; 8 positions agree with TRBD1. This CDR3 has 17 amino acids. Trimming cost V 0 bases and J 4 bases; bases outside gene matches: 10. The CDR3 DNA follows: TGTGCCAGCAGTTTAGCCCGACAGGGGCTGGGCCGAGAGACCCAGTACTTC. Its protein product is CASSLARQGLGRETQYF.

The rearrangement links TRBV29-1 to TRBJ2-7, with TRBD1 matching 9 bases. The V gene end was trimmed by 2 bases and the J gene end by 6 bases; junction bases not matched to a gene: 11. Germline CDR1 is SQVTM and CDR2 is ANQGSEA. The CDR3 length is 15 residues. The DNA for the CDR3 is TGCAGCGTTGAATTAGGGGACAGGGCTTTCATCGAGCAGTACTTC. Protein sequence: CSVELGDRAFIEQYF.

The gene calls are TRBV7-2 and TRBJ2-3; no firm D call. Germline CDR1 reads SGHTA; CDR2 reads FQGNSA. The ends were cut back, 5 bases at V and 3 bases at J, with 12 bases in the middle. This CDR3 contains 14 residues. In DNA form, the CDR3 reads TGTGCCAGCAGCCCCCCGGCCGAGACAGATACGCAGTATTTT. Its translation: CASSPPAETDTQYF.

In its sample, this clonotype was seen a few times. The rearrangement joins TRBV5-1 to TRBJ2-7; TRBD1 aligns across 8 bases. V shed 2 bases, J shed 5 bases, and the junction held 9 bases outside the gene matches. Germline V CDR1 and CDR2: SGHRS, YFSETQ. This CDR3 contains 15 residues. The CDR3 coding sequence is TGCGCCAGCAGCTTCGTGACAGGGGCTGGAAACGAGCAGTACTTC. It codes for CASSFVTGAGNEQYF.

The CDR3: CASSKGPQETQYF. CDR3 sequence (DNA): TGTGCCAGCAGCAAAGGCCCCCAAGAGACCCAGTACTTC. The genes are TRBV11-3 and TRBJ2-5, with D unclear. V lost 5 bases and J 1 base, leaving 8 bases between the germline ends. CDR1 is SGHNT, CDR2 YENEEA, per germline. The CDR3 is made up of 13 amino acids.